This TCR beta chain was observed in a study of shared clonotypes between healthy human individuals. TCRdb's table, derived via immunoSEQ multiplex PCR, lists solely in-frame clones and lacks some. The data show over 2,000,000 clones, over 85% seen once. In the naive CD8 group, cells lacked CD45RO and were positively selected for CCR7, so terminally differentiated effector memory CD45RA+ cells were left out. This CDR3 is built from 13 residues. Trimming left V 5 bases short and J 2 bases short, with 10 bases between. Germline V gene sequence: CDR1 WNHNN, CDR2 SYGVQD (reference sequence). The chain is built from TRBV10-1 and TRBJ2-7, with D possibly matching TRBD1 (6 bases). The receptor's source is a man younger than 35 in good health. Some clones in this sample may be carry-over from other donors' samples. Sequenced input: naive CD8+ T cells from PBMCs. The CDR3 region is CASSPDSAYEQYF. The CDR3 DNA reads as TGCGCCAGCAGTCCGGACAGTGCCTACGAGCAGTACTTC.